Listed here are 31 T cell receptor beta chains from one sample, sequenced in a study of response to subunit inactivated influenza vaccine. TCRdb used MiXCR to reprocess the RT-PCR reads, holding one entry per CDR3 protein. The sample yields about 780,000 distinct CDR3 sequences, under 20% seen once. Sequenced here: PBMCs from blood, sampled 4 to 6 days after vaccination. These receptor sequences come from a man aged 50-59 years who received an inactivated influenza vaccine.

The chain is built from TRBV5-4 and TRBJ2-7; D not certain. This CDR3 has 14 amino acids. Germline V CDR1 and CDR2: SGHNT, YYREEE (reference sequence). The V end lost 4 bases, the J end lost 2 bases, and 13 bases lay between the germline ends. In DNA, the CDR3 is TGTGCCAGCAGCCCACAGACGGACGCCTACGAGCAGTACTTC. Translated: CASSPQTDAYEQYF. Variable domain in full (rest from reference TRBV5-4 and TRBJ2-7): ETGVTQSPTHLIKTRGQQVTLRCSSQSGHNTVSWYQQALGQGPQFIFQYYREEENGRGNFPPRFSGLQFPNYSSELNVNALELDDSALYLCASSPQTDAYEQYFGPGTRLTVT.

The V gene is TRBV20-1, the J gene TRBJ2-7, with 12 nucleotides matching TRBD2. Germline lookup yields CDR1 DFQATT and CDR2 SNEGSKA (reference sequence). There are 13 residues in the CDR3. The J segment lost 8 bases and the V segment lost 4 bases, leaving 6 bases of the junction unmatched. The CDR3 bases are TGCAGTGCTATATCTAGCGGGAGGGCCCAGCAGTACTTC. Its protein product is CSAISSGRAQQYF.

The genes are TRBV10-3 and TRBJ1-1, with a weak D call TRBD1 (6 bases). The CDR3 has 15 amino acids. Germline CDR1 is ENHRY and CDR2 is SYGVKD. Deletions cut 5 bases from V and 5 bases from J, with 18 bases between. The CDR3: CAISQSGQQITEAFF. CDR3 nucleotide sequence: TGTGCCATCAGTCAATCCGGACAGCAGATAACTGAAGCTTTCTTT.

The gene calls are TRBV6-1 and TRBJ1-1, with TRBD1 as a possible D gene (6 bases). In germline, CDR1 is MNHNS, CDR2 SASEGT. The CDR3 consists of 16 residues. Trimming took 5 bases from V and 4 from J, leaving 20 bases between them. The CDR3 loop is CASSLLLGAGSTEAFF. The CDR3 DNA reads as TGTGCCAGCAGTCTCCTTTTGGGGGCTGGGAGCACTGAAGCTTTCTTT.

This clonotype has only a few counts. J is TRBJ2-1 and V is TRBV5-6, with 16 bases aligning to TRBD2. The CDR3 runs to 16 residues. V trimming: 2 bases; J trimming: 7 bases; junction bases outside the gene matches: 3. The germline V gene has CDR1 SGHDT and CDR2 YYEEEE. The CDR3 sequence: CASSFSGLAGGNEQFF. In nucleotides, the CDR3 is TGTGCCAGCAGCTTCTCGGGACTAGCGGGAGGGAATGAGCAGTTCTTC.

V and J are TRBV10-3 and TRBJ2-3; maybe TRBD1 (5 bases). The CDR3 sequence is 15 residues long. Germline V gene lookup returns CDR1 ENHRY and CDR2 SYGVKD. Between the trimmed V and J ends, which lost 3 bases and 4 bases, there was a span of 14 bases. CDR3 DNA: TGTGCCATCAGTGATAGCAGCCAGGGTTCAGATACGCAGTATTTT. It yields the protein CAISDSSQGSDTQYF.

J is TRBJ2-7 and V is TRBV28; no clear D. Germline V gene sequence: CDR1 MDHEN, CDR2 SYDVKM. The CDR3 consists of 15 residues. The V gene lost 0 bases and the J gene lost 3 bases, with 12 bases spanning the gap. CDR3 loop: CASSLWSRINYEQYF. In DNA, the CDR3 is TGTGCCAGCAGTTTATGGTCAAGAATAAACTACGAGCAGTACTTC.

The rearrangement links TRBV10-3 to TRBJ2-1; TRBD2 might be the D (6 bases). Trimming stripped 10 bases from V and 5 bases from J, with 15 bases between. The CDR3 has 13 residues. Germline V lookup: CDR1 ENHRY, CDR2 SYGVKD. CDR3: CATRFRENNEQFF. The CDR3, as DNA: TGTGCCACCCGGTTCCGGGAGAACAATGAGCAGTTCTTC.

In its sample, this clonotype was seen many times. The CDR3 spells CASSQDWLAGADTQYF. The CDR3 bases are TGTGCCAGCAGCCAAGATTGGCTAGCGGGAGCAGATACGCAGTATTTT. The chain couples TRBV4-2 to TRBJ2-3; 10 bases align to TRBD2. Trimming removed 0 bases from V and 4 bases from J; junction bases left unmatched: 4. The CDR3 consists of 16 residues. Per the germline V gene, CDR1 is LGHNA and CDR2 is YNFKEQ.

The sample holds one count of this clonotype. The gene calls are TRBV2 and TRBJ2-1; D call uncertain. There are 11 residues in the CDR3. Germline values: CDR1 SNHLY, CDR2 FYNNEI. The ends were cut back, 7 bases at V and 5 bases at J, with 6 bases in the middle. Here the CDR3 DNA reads TGTGCCAGCATCCTACACAATGAGCAGTTCTTC. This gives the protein CASILHNEQFF.

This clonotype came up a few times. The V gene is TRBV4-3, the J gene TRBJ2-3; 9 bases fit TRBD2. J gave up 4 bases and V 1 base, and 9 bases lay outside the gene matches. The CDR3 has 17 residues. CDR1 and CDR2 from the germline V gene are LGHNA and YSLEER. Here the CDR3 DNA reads TGCGCCAGCAGCCAAGGGTTAGCGGGAGAGTTGGCAGATACGCAGTATTTT. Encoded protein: CASSQGLAGELADTQYF.

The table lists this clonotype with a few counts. CDR3 amino acids: CASSLARGMADTQYF. The CDR3 DNA reads as TGCGCCAGCAGCTTGGCCAGGGGTATGGCAGATACGCAGTATTTT. V usage is TRBV5-1 and J usage is TRBJ2-3; D is possibly TRBD1 (6 bases). Trimming shortened V by 0 bases and J by 4 bases, and 12 bases separated the two germline ends. In germline, CDR1 is SGHRS, CDR2 YFSETQ. The length of the CDR3 is 15 residues.

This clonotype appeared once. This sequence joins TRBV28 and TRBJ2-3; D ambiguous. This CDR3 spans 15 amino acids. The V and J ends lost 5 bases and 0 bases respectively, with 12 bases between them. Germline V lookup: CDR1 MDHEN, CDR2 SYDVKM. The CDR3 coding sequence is TGTGCCAGCAGTACCGCCGCGGAAAGCACAGATACGCAGTATTTT. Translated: CASSTAAESTDTQYF. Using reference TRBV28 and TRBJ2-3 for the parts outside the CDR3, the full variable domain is DVKVTQSSRYLVKRTGEKVFLECVQDMDHENMFWYRQDPGLGLRLIYFSYDVKMKEKGDIPEGYSVSREKKERFSLILESASTNQTSMYLCASSTAAESTDTQYFGPGTRLTVL.

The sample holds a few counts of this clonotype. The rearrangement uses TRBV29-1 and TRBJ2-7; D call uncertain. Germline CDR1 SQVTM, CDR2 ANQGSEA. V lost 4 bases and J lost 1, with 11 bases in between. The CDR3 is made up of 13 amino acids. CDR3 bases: TGCAGCGTTGTATGGGATTCTTCCTACGAGCAGTACTTC. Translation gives CSVVWDSSYEQYF.

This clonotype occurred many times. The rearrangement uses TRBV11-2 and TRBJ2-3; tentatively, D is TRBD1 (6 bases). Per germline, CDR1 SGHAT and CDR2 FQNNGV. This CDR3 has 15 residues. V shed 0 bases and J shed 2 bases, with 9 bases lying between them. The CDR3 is CASSLDQGHTDTQYF. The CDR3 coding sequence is TGTGCCAGCAGCTTAGATCAGGGACACACAGATACGCAGTATTTT.

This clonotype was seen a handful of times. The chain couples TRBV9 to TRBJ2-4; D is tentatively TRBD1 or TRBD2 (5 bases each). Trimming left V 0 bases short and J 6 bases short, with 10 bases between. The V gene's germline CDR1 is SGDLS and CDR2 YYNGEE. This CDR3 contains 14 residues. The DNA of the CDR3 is TGTGCCAGCAGCGTAGGGGCAGGGAGAAACATTCAGTACTTC. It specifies CASSVGAGRNIQYF.

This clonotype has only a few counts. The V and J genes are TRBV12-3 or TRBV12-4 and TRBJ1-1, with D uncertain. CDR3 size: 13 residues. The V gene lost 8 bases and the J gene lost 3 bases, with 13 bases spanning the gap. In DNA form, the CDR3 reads TGTGCCAGCGGCCATAGAGCGGACACTGAAGCTTTCTTT. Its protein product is CASGHRADTEAFF.

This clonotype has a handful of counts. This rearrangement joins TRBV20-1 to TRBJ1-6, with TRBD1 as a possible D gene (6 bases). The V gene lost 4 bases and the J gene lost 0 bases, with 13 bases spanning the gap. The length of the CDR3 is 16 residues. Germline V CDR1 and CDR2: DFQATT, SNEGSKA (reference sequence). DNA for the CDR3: TGCAGTGCTACAGAACAGGGAAGCTCCTATAATTCACCCCTCCACTTT. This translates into CSATEQGSSYNSPLHF.

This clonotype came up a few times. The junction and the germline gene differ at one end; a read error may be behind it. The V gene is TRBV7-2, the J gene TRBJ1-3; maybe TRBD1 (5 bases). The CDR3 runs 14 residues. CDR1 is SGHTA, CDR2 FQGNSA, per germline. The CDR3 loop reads CAISSDTSGNTIYF. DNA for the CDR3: TGTGCCATCAGCTCGGACACTTCTGGAAACACCATATATTTT. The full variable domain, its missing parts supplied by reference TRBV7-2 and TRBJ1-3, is GAGVSQSPSNKVTEKGKDVELRCDPISGHTALYWYRQSLGQGLEFLIYFQGNSAPDKSGLPSDRFSAERTGGSVSTLTIQRTQQEDSAVYLCAISSDTSGNTIYFGEGSWLTVV.

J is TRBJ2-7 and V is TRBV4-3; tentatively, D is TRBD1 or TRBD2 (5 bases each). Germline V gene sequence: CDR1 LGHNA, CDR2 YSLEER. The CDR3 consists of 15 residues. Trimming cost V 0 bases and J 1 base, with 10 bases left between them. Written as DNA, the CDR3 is TGCGCCAGCAGCCAAGACCGTGGGACGTCCTACGAGCAGTACTTC. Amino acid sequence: CASSQDRGTSYEQYF.

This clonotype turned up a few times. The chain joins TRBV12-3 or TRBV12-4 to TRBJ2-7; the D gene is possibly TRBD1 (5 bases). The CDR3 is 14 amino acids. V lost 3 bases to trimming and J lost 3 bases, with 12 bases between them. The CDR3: CASSLKGVGYEQYF. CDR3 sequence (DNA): TGTGCCAGCAGTTTGAAAGGGGTTGGCTACGAGCAGTACTTC.

The CDR3 loop is CASRAGTGVGDTQYF. CDR3 coding DNA: TGTGCCAGCAGAGCCGGGACAGGGGTAGGAGATACGCAGTATTTT. The rearrangement joins TRBV6-1 to TRBJ2-3, with 10 bases matching TRBD1. CDR1 and CDR2 (germline): MNHNS, SASEGT. The CDR3 runs to 15 residues. With V trimmed by 6 bases and J by 5 bases, 8 bases remained unmatched.

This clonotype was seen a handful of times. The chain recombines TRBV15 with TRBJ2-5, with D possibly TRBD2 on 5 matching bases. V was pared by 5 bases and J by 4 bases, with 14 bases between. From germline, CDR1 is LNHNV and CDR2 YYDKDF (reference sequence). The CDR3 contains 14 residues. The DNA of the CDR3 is TGTGCCACCAGCCAAGGGAGAGTTGCAGAGACCCAGTACTTC. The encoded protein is CATSQGRVAETQYF. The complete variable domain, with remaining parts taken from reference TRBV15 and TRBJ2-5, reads DAMVIQNPRYQVTQFGKPVTLSCSQTLNHNVMYWYQQKSSQAPKLLFHYYDKDFNNEADTPDNFQSRRPNTSFCFLDIRSPGLGDTAMYLCATSQGRVAETQYFGPGTRLLVL.

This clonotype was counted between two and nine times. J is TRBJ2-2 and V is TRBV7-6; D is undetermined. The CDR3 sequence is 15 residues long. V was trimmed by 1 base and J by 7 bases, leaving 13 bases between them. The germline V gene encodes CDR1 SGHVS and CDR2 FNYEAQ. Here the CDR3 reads CASSLEAPIYGELFF. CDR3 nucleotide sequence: TGTGCCAGCAGCTTAGAGGCCCCGATATACGGGGAGCTGTTTTTT.

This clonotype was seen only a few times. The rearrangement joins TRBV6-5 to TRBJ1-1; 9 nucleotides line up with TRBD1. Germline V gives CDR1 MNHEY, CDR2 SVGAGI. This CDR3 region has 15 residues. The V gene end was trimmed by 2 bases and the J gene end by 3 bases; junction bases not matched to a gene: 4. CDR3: CASSYKQGADTEAFF. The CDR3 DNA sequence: TGTGCCAGCAGTTACAAACAGGGGGCTGACACTGAAGCTTTCTTT.

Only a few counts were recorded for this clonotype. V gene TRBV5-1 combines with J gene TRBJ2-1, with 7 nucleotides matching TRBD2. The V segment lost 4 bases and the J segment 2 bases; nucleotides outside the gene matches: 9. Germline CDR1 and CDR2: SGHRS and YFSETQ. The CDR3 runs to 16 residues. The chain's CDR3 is CASSPISLAAYNEQFF. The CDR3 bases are TGCGCCAGCAGCCCGATAAGCCTAGCGGCCTACAATGAGCAGTTCTTC.

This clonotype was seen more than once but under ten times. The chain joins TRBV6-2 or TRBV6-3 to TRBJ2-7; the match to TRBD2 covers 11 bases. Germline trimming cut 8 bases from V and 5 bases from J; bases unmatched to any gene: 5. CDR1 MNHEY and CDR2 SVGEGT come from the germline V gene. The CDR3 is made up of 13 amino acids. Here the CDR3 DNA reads TGTGCCAGCTCAACTAGCGGGAGTAACGAGCAGTACTTC. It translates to CASSTSGSNEQYF.

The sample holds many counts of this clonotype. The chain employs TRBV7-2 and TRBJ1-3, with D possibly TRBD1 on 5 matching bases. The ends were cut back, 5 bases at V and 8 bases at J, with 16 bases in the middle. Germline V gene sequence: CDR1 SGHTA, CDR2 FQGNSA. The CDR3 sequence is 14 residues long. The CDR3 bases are TGTGCCAGCAGCCGTGGGTCGGGGCTGTACACCATATATTTT. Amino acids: CASSRGSGLYTIYF.

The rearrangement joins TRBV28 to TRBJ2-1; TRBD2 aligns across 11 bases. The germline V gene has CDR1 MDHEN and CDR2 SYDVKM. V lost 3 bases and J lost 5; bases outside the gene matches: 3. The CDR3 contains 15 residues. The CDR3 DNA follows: TGTGCCAGCAGTTTCCTGGGACTAGCGGACAATGAGCAGTTCTTC. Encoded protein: CASSFLGLADNEQFF.

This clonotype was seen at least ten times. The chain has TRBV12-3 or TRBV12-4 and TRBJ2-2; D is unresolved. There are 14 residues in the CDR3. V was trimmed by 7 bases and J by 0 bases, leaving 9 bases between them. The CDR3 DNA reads TGTGCCAGCACCTCCCAACCGAACACCGGGGAGCTGTTTTTT. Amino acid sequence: CASTSQPNTGELFF.

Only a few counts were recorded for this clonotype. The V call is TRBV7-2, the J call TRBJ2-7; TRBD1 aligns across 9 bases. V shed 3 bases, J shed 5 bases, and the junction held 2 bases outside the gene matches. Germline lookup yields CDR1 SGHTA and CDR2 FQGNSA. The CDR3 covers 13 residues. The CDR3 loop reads CASSLDRGNEQYF. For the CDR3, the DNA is TGTGCCAGCAGCTTGGACAGGGGCAACGAGCAGTACTTC. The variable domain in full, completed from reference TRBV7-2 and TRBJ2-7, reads GAGVSQSPSNKVTEKGKDVELRCDPISGHTALYWYRQSLGQGLEFLIYFQGNSAPDKSGLPSDRFSAERTGGSVSTLTIQRTQQEDSAVYLCASSLDRGNEQYFGPGTRLTVT.